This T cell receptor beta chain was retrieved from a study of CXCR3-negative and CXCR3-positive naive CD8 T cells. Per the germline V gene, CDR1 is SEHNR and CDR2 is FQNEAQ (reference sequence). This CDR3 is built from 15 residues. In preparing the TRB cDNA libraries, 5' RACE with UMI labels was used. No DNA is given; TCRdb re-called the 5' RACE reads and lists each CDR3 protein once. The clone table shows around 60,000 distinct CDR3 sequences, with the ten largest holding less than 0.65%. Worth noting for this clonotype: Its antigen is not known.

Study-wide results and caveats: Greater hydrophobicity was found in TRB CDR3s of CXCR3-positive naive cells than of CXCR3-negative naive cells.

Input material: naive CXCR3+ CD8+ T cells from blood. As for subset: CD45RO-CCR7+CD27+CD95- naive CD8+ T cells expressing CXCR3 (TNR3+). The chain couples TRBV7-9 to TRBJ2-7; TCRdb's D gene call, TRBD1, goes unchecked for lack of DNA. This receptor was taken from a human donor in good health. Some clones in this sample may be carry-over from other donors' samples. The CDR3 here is CASSVSEGADYEQYF. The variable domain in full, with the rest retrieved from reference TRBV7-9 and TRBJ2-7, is DTGVSQNPRHKITKRGQNVTFRCDPISEHNRLYWYRQTLGQGPEFLTYFQNEAQLEKSRLLSDRFSAERPKGSFSTLEIQRTEQGDSAMYLCASSVSEGADYEQYFGPGTRLTVT.